These 21 T cell receptor beta chains came from one sample sequenced in a study of blood T cell repertoires in COVID-19. The method was immunoSEQ multiplex PCR; TCRdb's version includes in-frame clones alone and lacks a portion of them. Of 150,000 to 200,000 clones listed, 88% are singletons. The specimen was PBMCs or T cells enriched from blood (not recorded which). The receptors originated from a woman aged 18 to 35 who had recovered from COVID-19.

V is TRBV7-6 and J is TRBJ2-2; perhaps TRBD1 as D (5 bases). The CDR3 has 16 amino acids. Germline V gene data show CDR1 as SGHVS and CDR2 as FNYEAQ. Trimming cost V 6 bases and J 6 bases, with 20 bases left between them. The CDR3 DNA follows: TGTGCCAGCAGTCCAGTGCAGGGCGAGGTCGCCGGGGAGCTGTTTTTT. Translating gives CASSPVQGEVAGELFF. Variable domain in full (rest from reference TRBV7-6 and TRBJ2-2): GAGVSQSPRYKVTKRGQDVALRCDPISGHVSLYWYRQALGQGPEFLTYFNYEAQQDKSGLPNDRFSAERPEGSISTLTIQRTEQRDSAMYRCASSPVQGEVAGELFFGEGSRLTVL.

This clone appeared a few times. The chain joins TRBV7-8 to TRBJ1-2; D is possibly TRBD1 (5 bases). With 1 base removed from V and 4 bases from J, the gap between germline ends came to 13 bases. The length of the CDR3 is 15 residues. Germline V gene sequence: CDR1 SGHVS, CDR2 FQNEAQ. In DNA form, the CDR3 reads TGTGCCAGCAGCTTAGGTGGGCAGGGAGGCTATGGCTACACCTTC. Protein product: CASSLGGQGGYGYTF.

V is TRBV6-2 or TRBV6-3 and J is TRBJ2-3; D ambiguous. This CDR3 is 12 amino acids long. CDR1 and CDR2 (germline): MNHEY, SVGEGT. With 2 bases removed from V and 3 bases from J, the gap between germline ends came to 3 bases. In nucleotides, the CDR3 is TGTGCCAGCAGTTACACTACAGATACGCAGTATTTT. It specifies CASSYTTDTQYF.

As regards this clone: A much larger clone sits a single nucleotide away, making a read error possible. The chain couples TRBV5-1 to TRBJ2-2; tentatively, D is TRBD1 (6 bases). Trimming cost V 0 bases and J 0 bases, with 6 bases left between them. Germline CDR1 SGHRS, CDR2 YFSETQ. The CDR3 has 15 residues. CDR3 nucleotide sequence: TGCGCCAGCAGCTTGGGGACAGCGAACACCGGGGAGCTGTTTTTT. It yields the protein CASSLGTANTGELFF.

CDR3 nucleotides: TGTGCCAGTACCGACGGGGTAAGTCAGCCCCAGCATTTT. This translates into CASTDGVSQPQHF. The chain links TRBV12-3 or TRBV12-4 to TRBJ1-5, with D hard to call. The CDR3 spans 13 residues. Trimming stripped 9 bases from V and 6 bases from J, with 15 bases between.

The rearrangement uses TRBV7-9 and TRBJ1-3; 9 nucleotides agree with TRBD1. The CDR3 totals 15 residues. J gave up 7 bases and V 5 bases, and 9 bases lay outside the gene matches. Germline lookup yields CDR1 SEHNR and CDR2 FQNEAQ (reference sequence). CDR3 sequence: CASSARDREPNTIYF. Written as DNA, the CDR3 is TGTGCCAGCAGCGCGCGGGACAGGGAGCCGAACACCATATATTTT.

V gene TRBV11-2 combines with J gene TRBJ1-1; no firm D call. CDR3 length equals 12 residues. Trimming took 3 bases from V and 11 from J, leaving 13 bases between them. Per germline, CDR1 SGHAT and CDR2 FQNNGV. CDR3 sequence (DNA): TGTGCCAGCAGCTTCGGGGAAAGTTATGCTTTCTTT. This codes for CASSFGESYAFF.

The chain recombines TRBV28 with TRBJ1-1; TRBD1 matches at 9 bases. V lost 7 bases to trimming and J lost 0 bases; unmatched junction nucleotides: 12. CDR1 MDHEN and CDR2 SYDVKM come from the germline V gene. This CDR3 spans 17 amino acids. CDR3: CASTRGGQGTMNTEAFF. Here the CDR3 DNA reads TGTGCCAGCACCCGGGGGGGACAGGGAACCATGAACACTGAAGCTTTCTTT.

The chain employs TRBV7-9 and TRBJ2-1, with 11 bases matching TRBD2. The germline V gene has CDR1 SEHNR and CDR2 FQNEAQ (reference sequence). CDR3 size: 15 residues. With 4 bases clipped from V and 8 bases from J, the junction kept 7 bases outside the gene matches. For the CDR3, the DNA is TGTGCCAGCAGCTCGGGACTAGCGGACACCGATGAGCAGTTCTTC. Protein: CASSSGLADTDEQFF. The full variable domain, completed using reference TRBV7-9 and TRBJ2-1, is DTGVSQNPRHKITKRGQNVTFRCDPISEHNRLYWYRQTLGQGPEFLTYFQNEAQLEKSRLLSDRFSAERPKGSFSTLEIQRTEQGDSAMYLCASSSGLADTDEQFFGPGTRLTVL.

This clone has a handful of counts. The chain carries TRBV6-5 and TRBJ1-2; D not resolved. CDR1 is MNHEY, CDR2 SVGAGI, per germline. Trimming cost V 6 bases and J 10 bases, with 21 bases left between them. This CDR3 has 14 amino acids. The CDR3 protein is CASRSLPSGGDYTF. CDR3 DNA sequence: TGTGCCAGCAGGTCCCTGCCGTCGGGTGGTGACTACACCTTC.

The V gene is TRBV13, the J gene TRBJ2-5; D unresolved. Trimming shortened V by 5 bases and J by 4 bases, and 11 bases separated the two germline ends. In germline, CDR1 is PRHDT, CDR2 FYEKMQ (reference sequence). The CDR3 covers 13 residues. The CDR3 here is CASSTRSRETQYF. In nucleotides, the CDR3 is TGTGCCAGCAGCACCCGGAGCCGAGAGACCCAGTACTTC.

The J gene is TRBJ1-5, the V gene TRBV3-1 (or the pseudogene TRBV3-2), with a weak D call TRBD1 (5 bases). Germline assignment: CDR1 LGHDT and CDR2 YNNKEL (reference sequence). The V end was cut by 0 bases, the J end by 3 bases, with 12 bases between. CDR3 length: 16 residues. The CDR3 sequence: CASSQDPGGINQPQHF. In DNA, the CDR3 is TGTGCCAGCAGCCAAGATCCGGGGGGAATCAATCAGCCCCAGCATTTT.

The chain employs TRBV20-1 and TRBJ1-5, with D perhaps TRBD1 (5 bases). This CDR3 comprises 14 residues. Germline V gene sequence: CDR1 DFQATT, CDR2 SNEGSKA (reference sequence). Trimming removed 3 bases at V and 4 bases at J, with 13 bases between. The CDR3 reads CSASVRGGNQPQHF. The CDR3 region has the DNA TGCAGTGCTAGTGTACGTGGGGGGAATCAGCCCCAGCATTTT.

This clone appeared once. For the CDR3, the DNA is TGTGCCAGTAGTATATGGACAGGGGGAGTCAATGAGCAGTTCTTC. Its protein product is CASSIWTGGVNEQFF. This chain connects TRBV19 to TRBJ2-1, with TRBD1 matching 10 bases. CDR1 and CDR2 (germline): LNHDA, SQIVND (reference sequence). The CDR3 has 15 amino acids. Losses at the gene ends were 2 bases for V and 6 bases for J; bases not matched to a gene: 4.

The rearrangement joins TRBV24-1 to TRBJ2-7; TRBD1 aligns across 10 bases. The germline gives CDR1 KGHDR, CDR2 SFDVKD. CDR3 length equals 15 residues. Germline trimming cut 5 bases from V and 4 bases from J; bases unmatched to any gene: 7. CDR3 DNA sequence: TGTGCCACCAGTGGACCGGGACAGGGGAGTTACGAGCAGTACTTC. Amino acid sequence: CATSGPGQGSYEQYF.

V is TRBV6-1 and J is TRBJ1-5, with 8 bases identical to TRBD1. CDR3 length equals 14 residues. CDR1 and CDR2 (germline): MNHNS, SASEGT. Losses at the gene ends were 3 bases for V and 9 bases for J; bases not matched to a gene: 7. CDR3 sequence: CASSEDRVKPPQHF. The CDR3 DNA reads as TGTGCCAGCAGTGAGGACAGGGTAAAACCGCCCCAGCATTTT.

The chain recombines TRBV10-1 with TRBJ2-3; a weak D match, TRBD2 (5 bases). This CDR3 is built from 15 residues. Germline V lookup: CDR1 WNHNN, CDR2 SYGVQD (reference sequence). Trimming pared 2 bases from V and 4 bases from J, leaving 13 bases between. CDR3 bases: TGCGCCAGCAGTGAGAGCGGCAGTACTCCAGATACGCAGTATTTT. It yields the protein CASSESGSTPDTQYF.

V gene TRBV11-2 combines with J gene TRBJ2-7; 8 bases align to TRBD2. The CDR3 runs to 16 residues. V lost 7 bases and J lost 0; bases outside the gene matches: 11. CDR1 is SGHAT and CDR2 is FQNNGV in the germline V gene. CDR3 residues: CASTAGAGGSSYEQYF. Here the CDR3 DNA reads TGTGCCAGCACCGCGGGGGCGGGAGGCAGCTCCTACGAGCAGTACTTC.

This rearrangement joins TRBV19 to TRBJ1-3; 10 nucleotides match TRBD1. V was clipped by 2 bases and J by 4 bases; unmatched bases: 8. From germline, CDR1 is LNHDA and CDR2 SQIVND (reference sequence). The CDR3 runs to 17 residues. The CDR3 DNA reads as TGTGCCAGTAGTATACCTCCGGGACAGGGGTCCGGAAACACCATATATTTT. Translating gives CASSIPPGQGSGNTIYF. Full variable domain (remainder filled in from reference TRBV19 and TRBJ1-3): DGGITQSPKYLFRKEGQNVTLSCEQNLNHDAMYWYRQDPGQGLRLIYYSQIVNDFQKGDIAEGYSVSREKKESFPLTVTSAQKNPTAFYLCASSIPPGQGSGNTIYFGEGSWLTVV.

In this sample, this clone turned up once. The rearrangement links TRBV10-2 to TRBJ2-3, with 7 bases identical to TRBD2. Germline lookup yields CDR1 WSHSY and CDR2 SAAADI. This CDR3 has 15 residues. V gave up 0 bases and J gave up 4 bases; unmatched junction bases: 4. Here the CDR3 reads CASSESGGSADTQYF. DNA for the CDR3: TGCGCCAGCAGTGAGTCGGGCGGGAGTGCAGATACGCAGTATTTT.

This chain joins TRBV7-8 and TRBJ2-1; 14 nucleotides align to TRBD2. This CDR3 has 17 residues. The germline CDR1 and CDR2 sequences are SGHVS and FQNEAQ. Trimming cost V 4 bases and J 2 bases; bases outside gene matches: 4. The CDR3 sequence is CASSSGTSGGTYNEQFF. DNA of the CDR3: TGTGCCAGCAGCTCGGGGACTAGCGGGGGAACCTACAATGAGCAGTTCTTC.